This entry concerns a single T cell receptor (beta chain). Antigen: not known. This record belongs to a study of response to subunit inactivated influenza vaccine. Study-level points and caveats: Authors suggested each seasonal flu vaccination may recruit only limited numbers of new T cells.

One entry per CDR3 protein, called by TCRdb with MiXCR from the RT-PCR reads. The sample includes about 580,000 distinct CDR3 sequences, 12% to 15% of them seen just once. After removal of 4 bases from V and 10 bases from J, the junction contained 5 bases not matched to a gene. Germline assignment: CDR1 MNHEY and CDR2 SMNVEV (reference sequence). This CDR3 has 14 amino acids. Specimen: PBMCs from blood, collected roughly 12 days after vaccination. This receptor was taken from a man aged 45 to 65 who received an inactivated influenza vaccine. The chain couples TRBV27 to TRBJ2-1, with TRBD2 identical over 12 bases. CDR3 amino acids: CASSSLAGGREQFF. DNA for the CDR3: TGTGCCAGCAGTTCACTAGCGGGAGGTCGGGAGCAGTTCTTC.